These 22 T cell receptor beta chains originate from one sample sequenced in a study of a mutant IDH1 vaccine in newly diagnosed glioma (dated by TCRdb to the early 2020s). Which antigens these TCRs recognize remains unknown. The protocol used for the library was the immunoSEQ multiplex PCR assay. In TCRdb, the immuneACCESS table is reduced to in-frame sequences with V and J assigned. These tables do not hold every clone; where another copy was compared, an unresolved V gene accounts for under half, and the others remain unexplained. This sample holds tens of thousands of clones; more than 85% were observed only once. Of the sample, 1.5% to 2% is held by the ten largest clones. Read against the paper, the sample's time point label means: week 35, safety follow-up. Each vaccine dose was 300 ug of a 20-mer mutant IDH1 peptide in Montanide, given subcutaneously with topical imiquimod. The sample here was PBMCs, taken from a glioma patient whose treatment included an IDH1 peptide vaccine. The receptors derive from a man aged 30-40 years with glioma.

The chain uses TRBV9 and TRBJ2-3, with TRBD2 matching 12 bases. The CDR3 runs 15 residues. Trimming removed 8 bases from V and 6 bases from J; junction bases left unmatched: 10. Per the germline V gene, CDR1 is SGDLS and CDR2 is YYNGEE. The CDR3 sequence is CARLVLAGGPDTQYF. In DNA form, the CDR3 reads TGTGCCAGGCTCGTCCTAGCGGGAGGGCCCGATACGCAGTATTTT.

The chain links TRBV5-6 to TRBJ1-4; 11 bases are a match to TRBD1. The CDR3 is made up of 18 amino acids. CDR1 and CDR2 from the germline V gene are SGHDT and YYEEEE. The V and J ends lost 4 bases and 0 bases, in that order; junction bases with no gene match: 8. This chain's CDR3 is CASSPGTGGESTNEKLFF. The CDR3 DNA follows: TGTGCCAGCAGCCCAGGGACAGGGGGAGAATCAACTAATGAAAAACTGTTTTTT.

Notes on this clone: With a far larger clone one base away, a read error is the likely cause. The V call is TRBV5-1, the J call TRBJ1-1; D gene ambiguous. Germline V gives CDR1 SGHRS, CDR2 YFSETQ. The CDR3 is made up of 14 amino acids. V was pared by 0 bases and J by 6 bases, with 12 bases between. The CDR3 is CASSLGGYGSEAFF. CDR3 in DNA: TGCGCCAGCAGCTTGGGGGGTTATGGATCTGAAGCTTTCTTT. The whole variable domain, remainder taken from reference TRBV5-1 and TRBJ1-1, is KAGVTQTPRYLIKTRGQQVTLSCSPISGHRSVSWYQQTPGQGLQFLFEYFSETQRNKGNFPGRFSGRQFSNSRSEMNVSTLELGDSALYLCASSLGGYGSEAFFGQGTRLTVV.

The chain employs TRBV7-9 and TRBJ1-2; a weak D match, TRBD1 (5 bases). Germline-derived CDR1 and CDR2 are SEHNR and FQNEAQ (reference sequence). The V end lost 5 bases, the J end lost 3 bases, and 16 bases lay between the germline ends. This CDR3 has 15 residues. The CDR3 loop is CASSRGDGSDYGYTF. The CDR3 DNA sequence: TGTGCCAGCAGCCGAGGGGACGGATCCGACTATGGCTACACCTTC.

A single count supports this clone. CDR3 in DNA: TGCGCCAGCAGCTTGGCTTCGGCAGGGGTCTACGAGCAGTACTTC. This sequence encodes CASSLASAGVYEQYF. This chain uses TRBV5-1 with TRBJ2-7, with D tentatively TRBD1 (6 bases). The CDR3 length is 15 residues. V lost 0 bases and J lost 3, with 13 bases in between. The germline V gene encodes CDR1 SGHRS and CDR2 YFSETQ.

V gene TRBV27 combines with J gene TRBJ1-6; D unresolved. The V and J ends lost 2 bases and 0 bases respectively, with 11 bases between them. CDR3 length: 17 residues. Germline loops: CDR1 MNHEY, CDR2 SMNVEV (reference sequence). The CDR3 nucleotides read TGTGCCAGCAGTTTAGACTTATTGAGCTCCTATAATTCACCCCTCCACTTT. Protein sequence: CASSLDLLSSYNSPLHF.

This clone was recorded a few times. The V and J genes are TRBV27 and TRBJ2-7, with no clear D. Trimming removed 4 bases at V and 4 bases at J, with 11 bases between. The CDR3 has 13 amino acids. Germline V gene data show CDR1 as MNHEY and CDR2 as SMNVEV (reference sequence). CDR3 in amino acids: CASSYIGPYEQYF. The CDR3 DNA reads TGTGCCAGCAGTTATATAGGGCCGTACGAGCAGTACTTC.

The chain links TRBV29-1 to TRBJ1-5; D is uncertain. CDR1 is SQVTM and CDR2 is ANQGSEA in the germline V gene. The length of the CDR3 is 11 residues. Trimming took off 4 bases at V and 0 bases at J, with 1 base between the two ends. The CDR3 nucleotides are TGCAGCGTTGGTAGCAATCAGCCCCAGCATTTT. Translated: CSVGSNQPQHF.

CDR3 in DNA: TGTGCCAGCAGTCCCCGAGGAAACACCATATATTTT. Amino acid sequence: CASSPRGNTIYF. The chain employs TRBV28 and TRBJ1-3; no definite D call. There are 12 residues in the CDR3. Germline V gene data show CDR1 as MDHEN and CDR2 as SYDVKM. The V and J ends lost 5 bases and 4 bases respectively, with 6 bases between them.

The chain recombines TRBV27 with TRBJ1-3, with D unclear. The CDR3 sequence is 15 residues long. Deletions cut 3 bases from V and 2 bases from J, with 11 bases between. Germline V gene data show CDR1 as MNHEY and CDR2 as SMNVEV (reference sequence). The CDR3 bases are TGTGCCAGCAGTTTCCGGTGGGCCCCTGGAAACACCATATATTTT. Amino acids: CASSFRWAPGNTIYF.

The chain employs TRBV4-3 and TRBJ1-3, with D unresolved. Trimming took off 1 base at V and 0 bases at J, with 4 bases between the two ends. The germline CDR1 and CDR2 sequences are LGHNA and YSLEER. The CDR3 runs to 14 residues. This CDR3 reads CASSQGLSGNTIYF. The CDR3 nucleotides are TGCGCCAGCAGCCAAGGGCTCTCTGGAAACACCATATATTTT.

In nucleotides, the CDR3 is TGCGCCAGCAGCCGTGCGGGGGCGAGGGAAAAACTGTTTTTT. Translation: CASSRAGAREKLFF. V and J are TRBV5-1 and TRBJ1-4, with a possible D match to TRBD1 (6 bases). The V end was cut by 4 bases, the J end by 8 bases, with 15 bases between. From germline, CDR1 is SGHRS and CDR2 YFSETQ. The CDR3 loop spans 14 amino acids.

The chain has TRBV5-4 and TRBJ2-3; D ambiguous. CDR3 length equals 16 residues. The germline CDR1 and CDR2 sequences are SGHNT and YYREEE (reference sequence). V gave up 5 bases and J gave up 5 bases, with 21 bases separating them. In DNA, the CDR3 is TGTGCCAGCAGTACTACCAACGTGAGACGGAGAGATACGCAGTATTTT. Translating gives CASSTTNVRRRDTQYF. The variable domain in full, with the rest retrieved from reference TRBV5-4 and TRBJ2-3, is ETGVTQSPTHLIKTRGQQVTLRCSSQSGHNTVSWYQQALGQGPQFIFQYYREEENGRGNFPPRFSGLQFPNYSSELNVNALELDDSALYLCASSTTNVRRRDTQYFGPGTRLTVL.

The chain employs TRBV4-1 and TRBJ1-2, with D tentatively TRBD1 (6 bases). Looked up from germline, CDR1 is MGHRA and CDR2 is YSYEKL. Trimming pared 0 bases from V and 0 bases from J, leaving 17 bases between. The CDR3 is 18 amino acids. In DNA form, the CDR3 reads TGCGCCAGCAGCCAAGAAGGGGGGGGTGGTGGAGCTAACTATGGCTACACCTTC. This sequence encodes CASSQEGGGGGANYGYTF.

Here the CDR3 reads CASSVGSGTSINEQFF. The CDR3 region has the DNA TGTGCCAGCAGCGTAGGGTCTGGGACTAGCATCAATGAGCAGTTCTTC. V gene TRBV9 combines with J gene TRBJ2-1; 9 positions match TRBD2. The CDR3 covers 16 residues. The V gene's germline CDR1 is SGDLS and CDR2 YYNGEE. Trimming took 0 bases from V and 6 from J; bases not matched to a gene: 7.

This clone has a handful of counts. The chain joins TRBV20-1 to TRBJ1-6; 8 nucleotides align to TRBD1. With 7 bases clipped from V and 7 bases from J, the junction kept 0 bases outside the gene matches. Germline V gives CDR1 DFQATT, CDR2 SNEGSKA (reference sequence). The CDR3 covers 11 residues. The CDR3 region has the DNA TGCAGTGGACAGGGGAATTCACCCCTCCACTTT. It codes for CSGQGNSPLHF.

This chain connects TRBV11-2 to TRBJ1-2; D remains unclear. The germline V and J ends were trimmed by 0 bases and 3 bases, with 2 bases remaining between them. CDR3 length equals 12 residues. CDR1 is SGHAT, CDR2 FQNNGV, per germline. CDR3 loop: CASSLEHYGYTF. The CDR3, as DNA: TGTGCCAGCAGCTTAGAACACTATGGCTACACCTTC.

The chain uses TRBV9 and TRBJ2-7; D may be TRBD1 (6 bases). CDR1 and CDR2 (germline): SGDLS, YYNGEE. The CDR3 is made up of 16 amino acids. Between the trimmed V and J ends, which lost 0 bases and 5 bases, there was a span of 18 bases. For the CDR3, the DNA is TGTGCCAGCAGCGTAGTGTCAGGGGCCTTGATGGACGAGCAGTACTTC. Its translation: CASSVVSGALMDEQYF.

The rearrangement joins TRBV7-3 to TRBJ2-2, with unresolved D. Germline lookup yields CDR1 SGHTA and CDR2 FQGTGA. This CDR3 has 15 amino acids. Trimming removed 6 bases from V and 3 bases from J, with 14 bases in between. This CDR3 reads CASSPDISDTGELFF. The CDR3 DNA is TGTGCCAGCAGTCCCGACATTTCTGACACCGGGGAGCTGTTTTTT.

J is TRBJ2-3 and V is TRBV11-1; D is uncertain. The V gene's germline CDR1 is SGHAT and CDR2 FQDESV (reference sequence). The CDR3 has 14 amino acids. V lost 5 bases and J 5 bases, leaving 14 bases between the germline ends. CDR3 nucleotide sequence: TGTGCCAGCAGCCCCGGAGTAGTAGGAGATACGCAGTATTTT. Translating it yields CASSPGVVGDTQYF.

The CDR3 spells CASSPRYIGGPDTQYF. DNA for the CDR3: TGTGCCAGCAGCCCGCGATACATCGGGGGGCCAGATACGCAGTATTTT. V is TRBV5-8 and J is TRBJ2-3, with a possible D match to TRBD2 (7 bases). Germline CDR1 SGHTS, CDR2 YDEGEE. This CDR3 region has 16 residues. Trimming took off 4 bases at V and 4 bases at J, with 19 bases between the two ends.

This clone appeared a few times. This chain's CDR3 is CASSLGLDVYGYTF. CDR3 DNA sequence: TGCGCCAGCAGCTTGGGCCTGGATGTCTATGGCTACACCTTC. This rearrangement joins TRBV5-1 to TRBJ1-2; D remains ambiguous. The CDR3 sequence is 14 residues long. Between the trimmed V and J ends, which lost 0 bases and 4 bases, there was a span of 10 bases. Per the germline V gene, CDR1 is SGHRS and CDR2 is YFSETQ.